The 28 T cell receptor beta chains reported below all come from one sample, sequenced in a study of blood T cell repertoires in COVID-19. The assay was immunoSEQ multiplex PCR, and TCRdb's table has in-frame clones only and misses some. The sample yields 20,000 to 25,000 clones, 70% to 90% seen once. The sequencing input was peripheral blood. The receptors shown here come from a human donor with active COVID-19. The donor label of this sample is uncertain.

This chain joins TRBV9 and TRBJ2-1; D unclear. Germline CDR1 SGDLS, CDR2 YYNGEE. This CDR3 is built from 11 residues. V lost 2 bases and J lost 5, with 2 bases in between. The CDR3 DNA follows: TGTGCCAGCAGCGTTAACAATGAGCAGTTCTTC. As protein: CASSVNNEQFF.

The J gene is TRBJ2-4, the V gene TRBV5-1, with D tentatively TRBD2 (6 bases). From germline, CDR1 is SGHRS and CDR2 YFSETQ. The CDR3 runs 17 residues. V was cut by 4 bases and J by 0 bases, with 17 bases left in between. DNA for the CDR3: TGCGCCAGCAGCCCCACCTCGAGGGGAGGAGCCAAAAACATTCAGTACTTC. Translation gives CASSPTSRGGAKNIQYF.

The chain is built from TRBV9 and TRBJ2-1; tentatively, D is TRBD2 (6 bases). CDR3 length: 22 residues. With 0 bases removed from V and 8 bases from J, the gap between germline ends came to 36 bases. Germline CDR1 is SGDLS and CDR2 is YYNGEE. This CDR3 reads CASSVALPGPRRETVPTDEQFF. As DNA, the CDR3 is TGTGCCAGCAGCGTAGCCCTCCCGGGACCCCGGAGGGAGACGGTTCCGACCGATGAGCAGTTCTTC.

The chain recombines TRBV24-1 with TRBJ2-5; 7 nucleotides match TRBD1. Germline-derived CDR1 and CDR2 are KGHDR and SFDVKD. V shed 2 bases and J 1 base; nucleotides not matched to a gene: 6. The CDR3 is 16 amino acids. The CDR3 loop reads CATSDWDSVGQETQYF. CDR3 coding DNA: TGTGCCACCAGTGATTGGGACAGTGTCGGCCAAGAGACCCAGTACTTC.

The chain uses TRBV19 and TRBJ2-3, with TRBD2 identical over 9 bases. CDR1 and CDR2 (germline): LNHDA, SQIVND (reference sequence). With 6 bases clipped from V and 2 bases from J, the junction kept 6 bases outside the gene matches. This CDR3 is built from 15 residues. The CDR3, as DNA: TGTGCCAGTAGCCCAATAGCGGGAGCCACAGATACGCAGTATTTT. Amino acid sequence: CASSPIAGATDTQYF.

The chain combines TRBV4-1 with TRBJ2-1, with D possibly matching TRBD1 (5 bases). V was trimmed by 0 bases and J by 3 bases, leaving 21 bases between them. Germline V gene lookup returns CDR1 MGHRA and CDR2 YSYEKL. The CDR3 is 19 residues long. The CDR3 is CASSQDRGTTGLSYNEQFF. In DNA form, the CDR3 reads TGCGCCAGCAGCCAAGATAGGGGAACTACCGGTCTTAGCTACAATGAGCAGTTCTTC.

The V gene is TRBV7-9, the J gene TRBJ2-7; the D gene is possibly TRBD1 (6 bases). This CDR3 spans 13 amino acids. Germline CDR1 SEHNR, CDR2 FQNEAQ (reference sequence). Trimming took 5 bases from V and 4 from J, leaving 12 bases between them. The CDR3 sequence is CASSQGSFYEQYF. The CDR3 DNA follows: TGTGCCAGCAGCCAGGGGTCGTTTTACGAGCAGTACTTC. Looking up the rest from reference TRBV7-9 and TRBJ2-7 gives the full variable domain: DTGVSQNPRHKITKRGQNVTFRCDPISEHNRLYWYRQTLGQGPEFLTYFQNEAQLEKSRLLSDRFSAERPKGSFSTLEIQRTEQGDSAMYLCASSQGSFYEQYFGPGTRLTVT.

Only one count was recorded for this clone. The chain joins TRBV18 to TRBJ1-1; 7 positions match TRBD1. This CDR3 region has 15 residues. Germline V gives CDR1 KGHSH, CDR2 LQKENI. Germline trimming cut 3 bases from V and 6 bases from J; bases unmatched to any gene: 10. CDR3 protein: CASSPRQGDLAEAFF. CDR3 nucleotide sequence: TGTGCCAGCTCACCCCGACAGGGAGACTTGGCTGAAGCTTTCTTT.

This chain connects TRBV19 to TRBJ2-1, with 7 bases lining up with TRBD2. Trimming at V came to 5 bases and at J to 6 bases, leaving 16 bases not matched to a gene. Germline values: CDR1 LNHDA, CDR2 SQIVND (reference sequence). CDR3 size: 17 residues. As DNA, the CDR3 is TGTGCCAGTAGTTCCAGTAGTAGCGGGTTGTTGGTCAATGAGCAGTTCTTC. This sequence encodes CASSSSSSGLLVNEQFF. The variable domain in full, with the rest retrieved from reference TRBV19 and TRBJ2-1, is DGGITQSPKYLFRKEGQNVTLSCEQNLNHDAMYWYRQDPGQGLRLIYYSQIVNDFQKGDIAEGYSVSREKKESFPLTVTSAQKNPTAFYLCASSSSSSGLLVNEQFFGPGTRLTVL.

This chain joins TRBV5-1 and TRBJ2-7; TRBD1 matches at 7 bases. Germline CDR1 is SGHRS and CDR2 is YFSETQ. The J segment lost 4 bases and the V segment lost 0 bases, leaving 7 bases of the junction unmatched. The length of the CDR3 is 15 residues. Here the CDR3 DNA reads TGCGCCAGCAGCTTGGCCGACAGGGTAGCGTACGAGCAGTACTTC. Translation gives CASSLADRVAYEQYF. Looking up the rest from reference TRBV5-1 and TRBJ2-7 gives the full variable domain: KAGVTQTPRYLIKTRGQQVTLSCSPISGHRSVSWYQQTPGQGLQFLFEYFSETQRNKGNFPGRFSGRQFSNSRSEMNVSTLELGDSALYLCASSLADRVAYEQYFGPGTRLTVT.

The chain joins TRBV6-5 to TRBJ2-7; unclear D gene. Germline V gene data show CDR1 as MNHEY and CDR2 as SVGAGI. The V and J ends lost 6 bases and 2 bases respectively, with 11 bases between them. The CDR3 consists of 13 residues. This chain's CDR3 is CASRWQVTYEQYF. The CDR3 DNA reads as TGTGCCAGCAGGTGGCAGGTGACCTACGAGCAGTACTTC.

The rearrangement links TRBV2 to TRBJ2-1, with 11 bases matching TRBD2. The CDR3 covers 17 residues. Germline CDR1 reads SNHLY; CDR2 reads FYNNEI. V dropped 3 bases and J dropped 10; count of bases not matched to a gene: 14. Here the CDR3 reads CASSERHASGRLYEQFF. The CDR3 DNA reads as TGTGCCAGCAGTGAGAGGCATGCTAGCGGGAGGCTTTACGAGCAGTTCTTC.

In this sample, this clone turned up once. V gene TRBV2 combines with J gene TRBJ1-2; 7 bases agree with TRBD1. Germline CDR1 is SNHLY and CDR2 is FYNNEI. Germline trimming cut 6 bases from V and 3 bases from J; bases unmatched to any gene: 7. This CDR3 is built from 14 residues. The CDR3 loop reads CASRPGQAHYGYTF. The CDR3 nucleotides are TGTGCCAGCAGGCCCGGACAGGCTCACTATGGCTACACCTTC.

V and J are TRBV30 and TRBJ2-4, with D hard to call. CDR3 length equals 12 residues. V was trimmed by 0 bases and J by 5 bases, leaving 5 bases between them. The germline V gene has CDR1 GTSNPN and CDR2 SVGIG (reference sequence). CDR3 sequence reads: CAWSVSENIQYF. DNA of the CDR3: TGTGCCTGGAGTGTCTCGGAAAACATTCAGTACTTC.

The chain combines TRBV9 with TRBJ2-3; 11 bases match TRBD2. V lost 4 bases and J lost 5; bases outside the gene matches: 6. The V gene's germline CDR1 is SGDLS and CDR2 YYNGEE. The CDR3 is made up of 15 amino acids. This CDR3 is CASSPIAGGEDTQYF. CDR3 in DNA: TGTGCCAGCAGCCCCATAGCGGGAGGGGAAGATACGCAGTATTTT.

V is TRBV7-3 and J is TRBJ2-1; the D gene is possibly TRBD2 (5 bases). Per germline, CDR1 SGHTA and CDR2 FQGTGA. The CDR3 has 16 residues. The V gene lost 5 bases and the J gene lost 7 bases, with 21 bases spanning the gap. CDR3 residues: CASSPRAAEAGNEQFF. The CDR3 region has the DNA TGTGCCAGCAGCCCCCGCGCTGCGGAGGCAGGAAATGAGCAGTTCTTC.

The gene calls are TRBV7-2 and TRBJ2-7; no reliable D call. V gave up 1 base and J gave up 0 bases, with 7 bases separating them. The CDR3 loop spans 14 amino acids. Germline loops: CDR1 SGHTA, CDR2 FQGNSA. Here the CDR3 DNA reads TGTGCCAGCAGCTTAGGCGTAAGCTCCTACGAGCAGTACTTC. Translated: CASSLGVSSYEQYF.

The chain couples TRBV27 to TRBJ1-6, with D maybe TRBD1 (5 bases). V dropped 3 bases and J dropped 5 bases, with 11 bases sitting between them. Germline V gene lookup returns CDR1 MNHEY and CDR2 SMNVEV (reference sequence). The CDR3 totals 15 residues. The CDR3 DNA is TGTGCCAGCAGTTTGAACAGGCCCGATAATTCACCCCTCCACTTT. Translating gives CASSLNRPDNSPLHF.

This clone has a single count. CDR3 coding DNA: TGCGCCAGCAGCCGAACGACAGGACCAGGACCCCAGCATTTT. Translating gives CASSRTTGPGPQHF. The chain is built from TRBV4-1 and TRBJ1-5, with a tentative D call TRBD1 (6 bases). CDR1 MGHRA and CDR2 YSYEKL come from the germline V gene. With 4 bases removed from V and 10 bases from J, the gap between germline ends came to 17 bases. The CDR3 has 14 amino acids.

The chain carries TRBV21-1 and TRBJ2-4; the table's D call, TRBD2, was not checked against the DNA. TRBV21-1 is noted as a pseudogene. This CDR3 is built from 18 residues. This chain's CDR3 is CASSQRCAEQLAKNIQYF. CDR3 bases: TGTGCCAGCAGCCAGCGTTGTGCGGAACAACTAGCCAAAAACATTCAGTACTTC.

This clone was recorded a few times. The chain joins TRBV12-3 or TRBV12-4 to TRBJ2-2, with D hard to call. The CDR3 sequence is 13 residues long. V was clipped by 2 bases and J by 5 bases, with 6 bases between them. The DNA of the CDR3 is TGTGCCAGCAGTTTACTAGAAACCGGGGAGCTGTTTTTT. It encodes CASSLLETGELFF.

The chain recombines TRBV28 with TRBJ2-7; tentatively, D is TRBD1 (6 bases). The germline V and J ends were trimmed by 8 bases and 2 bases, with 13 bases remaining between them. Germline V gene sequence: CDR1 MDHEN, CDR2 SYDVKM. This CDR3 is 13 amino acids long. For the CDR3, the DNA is TGTGCCAGCGGGGGCCGCTTGACCTACGAGCAGTACTTC. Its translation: CASGGRLTYEQYF.

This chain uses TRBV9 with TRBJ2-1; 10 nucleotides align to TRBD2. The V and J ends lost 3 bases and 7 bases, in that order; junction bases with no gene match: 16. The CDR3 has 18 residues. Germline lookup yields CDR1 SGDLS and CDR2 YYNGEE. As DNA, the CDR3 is TGTGCCAGCAGCGAGTCTGCGCTAGCGGGAGTCCTTAGGAATGAGCAGTTCTTC. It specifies CASSESALAGVLRNEQFF.

Here the CDR3 reads CASSLLAGNEQFF. The CDR3, as DNA: TGTGCCAGCAGTTTACTAGCGGGAAATGAGCAGTTCTTC. The chain couples TRBV27 to TRBJ2-1; 9 bases line up with TRBD2. CDR3 length: 13 residues. V dropped 2 bases and J dropped 7; count of bases not matched to a gene: 0. CDR1 and CDR2 from the germline V gene are MNHEY and SMNVEV (reference sequence).

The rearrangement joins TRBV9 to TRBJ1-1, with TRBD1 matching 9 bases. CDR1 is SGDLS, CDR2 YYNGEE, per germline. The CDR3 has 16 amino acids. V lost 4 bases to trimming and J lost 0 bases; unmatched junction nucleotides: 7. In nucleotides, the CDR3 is TGTGCCAGCAGCAACCTGACAGGGGGGATGAACACTGAAGCTTTCTTT. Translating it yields CASSNLTGGMNTEAFF.

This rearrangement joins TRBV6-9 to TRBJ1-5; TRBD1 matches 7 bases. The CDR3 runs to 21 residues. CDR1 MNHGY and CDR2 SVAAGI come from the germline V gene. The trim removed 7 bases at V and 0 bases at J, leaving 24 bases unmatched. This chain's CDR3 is CASTFQGTVGPRGYSNQPQHF. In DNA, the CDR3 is TGTGCCAGCACCTTCCAAGGGACAGTGGGGCCCCGGGGATATAGCAATCAGCCCCAGCATTTT.

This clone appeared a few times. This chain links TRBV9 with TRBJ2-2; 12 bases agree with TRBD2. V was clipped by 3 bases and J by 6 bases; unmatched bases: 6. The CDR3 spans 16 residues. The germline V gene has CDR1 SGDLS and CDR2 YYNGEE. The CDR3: CASSAQTSGSSGELFF. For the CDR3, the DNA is TGTGCCAGCAGCGCCCAGACTAGCGGGAGCTCCGGGGAGCTGTTTTTT.

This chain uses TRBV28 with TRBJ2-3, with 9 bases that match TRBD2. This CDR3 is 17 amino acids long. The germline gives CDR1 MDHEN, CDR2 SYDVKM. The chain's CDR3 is CAPLRWLAGLPTDTQYF. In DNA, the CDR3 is TGTGCACCCCTCAGGTGGCTAGCGGGATTACCCACAGATACGCAGTATTTT.